The clone carrying this T cell receptor beta chain was detected many times. The antigen is not known. Time point specified: newly diagnosed GD, antithyroid drugs for less than 3 months. From RNA extracted from PBMCs, the TCR library was made. Patients with Graves' disease were diagnosed by American Thyroid Association guidelines. The data were taken from a study of regulatory T cells in long-lasting Graves disease. Study overall: Antithyroid drugs had been taken by newly diagnosed Graves' patients for under 3 months.

General study points: Newly diagnosed patients shared 750 to 1,000 public clonotypes; persistent patients shared some 2,700.

Looked up from germline, CDR1 is MNHEY and CDR2 is SMNVEV (reference sequence). The V gene lost 11 bases and the J gene lost 0 bases, with 23 bases spanning the gap. The length of the CDR3 is 16 residues. iRepertoire HTBI primers and Arm-PCR of CDR3 regions built TCR beta libraries. As originally analysed: Samples jointly harbored 60 to 65 TRBV and 14 to 15 TRBJ segments. Each CDR3 protein is one row after TCRdb ran MiXCR on the multiplex PCR reads. TCRdb's processing, not the study's, gives the V and J calls here. The repertoire holds about 220,000 distinct CDR3 sequences, with around 18% as singletons.

V gene TRBV27 combines with J gene TRBJ2-7; tentative D call: TRBD2 (6 bases). The material was peripheral blood mononuclear cells (PBMCs), obtained at new diagnosis, from a patient treated with antithyroid drugs. This clonotype originated in a female donor with Graves disease. CDR3 sequence (DNA): TGTGCCTCCCACACCCGCCGGGACGGGAGCTCCTACGAGCAGTACTTC. It translates to CASHTRRDGSSYEQYF.